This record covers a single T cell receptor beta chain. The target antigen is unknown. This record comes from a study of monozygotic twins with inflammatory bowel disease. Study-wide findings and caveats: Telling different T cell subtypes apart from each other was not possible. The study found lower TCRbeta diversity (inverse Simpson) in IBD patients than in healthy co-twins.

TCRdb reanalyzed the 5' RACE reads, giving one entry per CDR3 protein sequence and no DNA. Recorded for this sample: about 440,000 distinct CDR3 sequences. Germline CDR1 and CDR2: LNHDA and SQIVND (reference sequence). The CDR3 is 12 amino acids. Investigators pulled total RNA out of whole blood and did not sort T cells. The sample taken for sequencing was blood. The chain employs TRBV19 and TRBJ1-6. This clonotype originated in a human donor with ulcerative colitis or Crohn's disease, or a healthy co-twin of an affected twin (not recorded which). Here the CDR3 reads CASSIGDSPLHF.